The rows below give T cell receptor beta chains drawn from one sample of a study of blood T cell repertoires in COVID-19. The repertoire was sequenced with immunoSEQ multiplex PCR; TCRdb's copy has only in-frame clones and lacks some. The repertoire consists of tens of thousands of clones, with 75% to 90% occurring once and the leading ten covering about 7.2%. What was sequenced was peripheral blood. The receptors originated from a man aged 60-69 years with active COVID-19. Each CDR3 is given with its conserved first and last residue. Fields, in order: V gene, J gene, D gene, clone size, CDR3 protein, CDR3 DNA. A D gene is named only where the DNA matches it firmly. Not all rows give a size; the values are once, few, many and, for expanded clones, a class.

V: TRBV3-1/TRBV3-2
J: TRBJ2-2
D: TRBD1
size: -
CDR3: CASSQGTGGTGELFF
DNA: TGTGCCAGCAGCCAGGGGACAGGGGGCACCGGGGAGCTGTTTTTT

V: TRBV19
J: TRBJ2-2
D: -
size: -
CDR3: CASSSGTQTGELFF
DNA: TGTGCCAGTAGCTCCGGGACTCAGACCGGGGAGCTGTTTTTT

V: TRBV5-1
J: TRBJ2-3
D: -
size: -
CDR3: CASSWGGPDTQYF
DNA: TGCGCCAGCAGCTGGGGGGGCCCAGATACGCAGTATTTT

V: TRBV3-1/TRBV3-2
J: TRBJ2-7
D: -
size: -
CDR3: CASSRGEEQYF
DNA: TGTGCCAGCAGCCGGGGAGAAGAGCAGTACTTC

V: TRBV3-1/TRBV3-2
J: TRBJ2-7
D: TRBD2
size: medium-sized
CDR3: CASSQDHGPAGYYEQYF
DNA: TGTGCCAGCAGCCAAGATCACGGTCCAGCGGGGTACTACGAGCAGTACTTC

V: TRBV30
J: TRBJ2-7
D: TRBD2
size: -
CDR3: CAWKGLAGVKEEQYF
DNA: TGTGCCTGGAAGGGACTAGCGGGGGTCAAGGAAGAGCAGTACTTC

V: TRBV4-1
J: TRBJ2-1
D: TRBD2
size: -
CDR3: CASSQASGSNSGEQFF
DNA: TGCGCCAGCAGCCAAGCTAGCGGGAGTAATTCGGGTGAGCAGTTCTTC

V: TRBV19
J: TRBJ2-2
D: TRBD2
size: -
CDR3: CASTPLAGGPITGELFF
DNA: TGTGCCAGTACTCCTCTAGCGGGAGGGCCTATCACCGGGGAGCTGTTTTTT

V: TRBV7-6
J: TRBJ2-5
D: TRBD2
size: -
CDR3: CASSSGLAGGQATQYF
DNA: TGTGCCAGCAGCTCTGGACTAGCGGGGGGCCAGGCGACCCAGTACTTC

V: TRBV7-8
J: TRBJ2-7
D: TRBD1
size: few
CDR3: CASSFGTAISYEQYF
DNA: TGTGCCAGCAGCTTCGGGACAGCGATTTCCTACGAGCAGTACTTC

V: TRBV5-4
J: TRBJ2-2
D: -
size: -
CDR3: CASSPNTGTGELFF
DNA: TGTGCCAGCAGCCCCAATACAGGGACCGGGGAGCTGTTTTTT

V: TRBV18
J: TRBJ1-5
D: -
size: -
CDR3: CASSRPNQPQHF
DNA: TGTGCCAGCTCGCGCCCGAATCAGCCCCAGCATTTT

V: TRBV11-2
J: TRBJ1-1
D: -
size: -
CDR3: CASSLDPGTEAFF
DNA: TGTGCCAGCAGCTTAGACCCCGGGACTGAAGCTTTCTTT

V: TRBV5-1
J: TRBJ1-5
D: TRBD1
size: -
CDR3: CAGTPEDRGLPNQPQHF
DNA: TGCGCCGGTACTCCCGAGGACAGGGGCCTTCCTAATCAGCCCCAGCATTTT

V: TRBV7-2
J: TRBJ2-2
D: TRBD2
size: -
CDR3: CASRTRGAGELFF
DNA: TGTGCCAGTAGGACTAGGGGCGCCGGGGAGCTGTTTTTT

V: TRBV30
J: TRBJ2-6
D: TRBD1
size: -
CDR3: CAWSEPTYRGPGGANVLTF
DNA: TGTGCCTGGAGTGAACCGACCTACAGGGGCCCGGGAGGGGCCAACGTCCTGACTTTC

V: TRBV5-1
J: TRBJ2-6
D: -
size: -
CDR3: CASSSRPGLEGANVLTF
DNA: TGCGCCAGCAGCTCCAGACCGGGACTGGAAGGGGCCAACGTCCTGACTTTC

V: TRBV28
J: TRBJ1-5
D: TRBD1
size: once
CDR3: CASSFSGGLGQLDQPQHF
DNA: TGTGCCAGCAGTTTCTCAGGGGGCCTTGGTCAATTGGATCAGCCCCAGCATTTT

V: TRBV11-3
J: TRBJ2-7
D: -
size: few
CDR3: CASSPGLGARQYF
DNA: TGTGCCAGCAGCCCAGGACTGGGGGCGCGGCAGTACTTC

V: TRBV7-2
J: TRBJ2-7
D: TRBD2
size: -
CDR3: CASSLKVRWASGVSYEQYF
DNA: TGTGCCAGCAGCTTAAAGGTTCGGTGGGCTAGCGGGGTCTCGTACGAGCAGTACTTC

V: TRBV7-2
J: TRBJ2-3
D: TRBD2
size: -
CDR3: CASSPTSGGPDTQYF
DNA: TGTGCCAGCAGCCCGACTAGCGGGGGCCCAGATACGCAGTATTTT

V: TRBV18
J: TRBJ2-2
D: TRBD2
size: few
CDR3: CASSLQGTSGELFF
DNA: TGTGCCAGCTCACTCCAGGGGACTAGCGGGGAGCTGTTTTTT

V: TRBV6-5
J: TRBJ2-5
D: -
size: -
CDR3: CASSYSDRGTQYF
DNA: TGTGCCAGCAGTTACTCTGACCGGGGGACCCAGTACTTC

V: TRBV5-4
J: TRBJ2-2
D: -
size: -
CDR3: CASSSAGYNSGELFF
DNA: TGTGCCAGCAGCTCGGCAGGGTATAATTCCGGGGAGCTGTTTTTT

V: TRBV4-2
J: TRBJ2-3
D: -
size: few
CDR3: CASSQDAARADTQYF
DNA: TGTGCCAGCAGCCAAGATGCCGCCCGGGCAGATACGCAGTATTTT

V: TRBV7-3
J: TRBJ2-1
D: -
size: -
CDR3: CASSQYRQESMFF
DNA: TGTGCCAGCAGCCAGTATCGACAGGAATCCATGTTCTTC

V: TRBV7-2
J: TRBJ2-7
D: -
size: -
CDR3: CASSLGRYEQYF
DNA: TGTGCCAGCAGCTTAGGCAGGTACGAGCAGTACTTC

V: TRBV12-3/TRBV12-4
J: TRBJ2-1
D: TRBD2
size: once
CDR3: CASRSGGPREQFF
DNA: TGTGCCAGCAGATCGGGGGGGCCACGTGAGCAGTTCTTC

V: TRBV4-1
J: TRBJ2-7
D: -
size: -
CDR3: CASSQGSLGSPSSEQYF
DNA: TGCGCCAGCAGCCAAGGATCCCTCGGGAGTCCCTCCTCCGAGCAGTACTTC

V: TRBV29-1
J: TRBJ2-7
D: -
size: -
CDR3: CSVETTGGAQYF
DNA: TGCAGCGTAGAAACCACCGGGGGAGCGCAGTACTTC

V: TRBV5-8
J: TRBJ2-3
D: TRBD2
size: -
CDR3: CASSLGRGYTDTQYF
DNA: TGTGCCAGCAGCTTAGGGAGGGGTTACACAGATACGCAGTATTTT

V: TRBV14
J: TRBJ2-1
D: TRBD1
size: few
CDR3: CASSQVPGQGDNEQFF
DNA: TGTGCCAGCAGCCAGGTCCCGGGACAGGGGGACAATGAGCAGTTCTTC